These 11 T cell receptor beta chains came from one sample sequenced in a study of chemoradiotherapy in HPV16-positive cancers. Profiled with immunoSEQ multiplex PCR; TCRdb holds only in-frame clones, not every one. This sample carries around 68,000 clones, 88% of them seen once, and the ten largest clones take 4% to 4.5%. Sequencing used blood, obtained from a patient who underwent chemoradiotherapy. The receptor source for this set is a human donor with HPV-associated anogenital cancer.

The chain joins TRBV7-9 to TRBJ2-2; no clear D. V was clipped by 5 bases and J by 2 bases, with 15 bases between them. This CDR3 has 16 residues. Germline V gives CDR1 SEHNR, CDR2 FQNEAQ (reference sequence). Here the CDR3 reads CASSRMLNLNTGELFF. The CDR3 DNA follows: TGTGCCAGCAGCAGGATGTTAAATCTCAACACCGGGGAGCTGTTTTTT.

This clone has a handful of counts. The genes are TRBV18 and TRBJ1-2; tentative D call: TRBD1 (5 bases). The CDR3 has 13 residues. Germline lookup yields CDR1 KGHSH and CDR2 LQKENI. Trimming pared 2 bases from V and 6 bases from J, leaving 10 bases between. The CDR3 DNA reads as TGTGCCAGCTCACCAAAGGGGCGTGATGGCTACACCTTC. Protein sequence: CASSPKGRDGYTF.

This clone was seen just once. The chain employs TRBV5-5 and TRBJ1-2, with D unclear. The V end was cut by 4 bases, the J end by 3 bases, with 13 bases between. Germline CDR1 is SGHKS and CDR2 is YYEKEE (reference sequence). The CDR3 consists of 14 residues. The CDR3 sequence: CASSLGLHDYGYTF. In DNA form, the CDR3 reads TGTGCCAGCAGCCTAGGACTCCACGACTATGGCTACACCTTC.

The chain carries TRBV7-9 and TRBJ2-1, with unresolved D. From germline, CDR1 is SEHNR and CDR2 FQNEAQ (reference sequence). The CDR3 is made up of 15 amino acids. Trimming shortened V by 2 bases and J by 0 bases, and 8 bases separated the two germline ends. CDR3 sequence (DNA): TGTGCCAGCAGCTTACGAAGCAACTCCTACAATGAGCAGTTCTTC. Amino acid sequence: CASSLRSNSYNEQFF.

The chain links TRBV6-1 to TRBJ1-4; D may be TRBD1 (6 bases). Trimming shortened V by 0 bases and J by 3 bases, and 11 bases separated the two germline ends. The CDR3 length is 16 residues. The germline gives CDR1 MNHNS, CDR2 SASEGT. The CDR3 loop is CASSEAGGGANEKLFF. DNA for the CDR3: TGTGCCAGCAGTGAAGCGGGAGGGGGAGCTAATGAAAAACTGTTTTTT.

This clone was detected only once. This chain uses TRBV5-1 with TRBJ1-1; D unresolved. CDR3 size: 13 residues. Deletions cut 1 base from V and 1 base from J, with 5 bases between. CDR1 is SGHRS, CDR2 YFSETQ, per germline. CDR3 amino acids: CASSLSPNTEAFF. CDR3 coding DNA: TGCGCCAGCAGCTTGTCTCCGAACACTGAAGCTTTCTTT.

This rearrangement joins TRBV11-2 to TRBJ2-7; the D is unclear. Trimming shortened V by 1 base and J by 3 bases, and 7 bases separated the two germline ends. The V gene's germline CDR1 is SGHAT and CDR2 FQNNGV. This CDR3 region has 13 residues. This CDR3 reads CASSLAPFYEQYF. CDR3 bases: TGTGCCAGCAGCTTAGCGCCGTTCTACGAGCAGTACTTC.

The chain combines TRBV5-8 with TRBJ2-3; D is undetermined. The CDR3 contains 14 residues. From germline, CDR1 is SGHTS and CDR2 YDEGEE. Trimming left V 0 bases short and J 0 bases short, with 5 bases between. The CDR3 sequence: CASSLEYSTDTQYF. CDR3 sequence (DNA): TGTGCCAGCAGCTTGGAATACAGCACAGATACGCAGTATTTT.

This rearrangement joins TRBV30 to TRBJ2-5; 12 positions agree with TRBD2. The tail of the sequence fits TRBJ2-7 better, so the J call may be wrong. The length of the CDR3 is 16 residues. Germline V gene data show CDR1 as GTSNPN and CDR2 as SVGIG (reference sequence). The CDR3 DNA sequence: TGTGCCTGGGAAAAAGGACTAGCGGGGCCGTCCTACGAGCAGTACTTC. Its translation: CAWEKGLAGPSYEQYF.

This clone was detected only a few times. The V and J genes are TRBV2 and TRBJ1-4; unclear D gene. This CDR3 contains 14 residues. Trimming took off 0 bases at V and 8 bases at J, with 10 bases between the two ends. Per germline, CDR1 SNHLY and CDR2 FYNNEI. CDR3 coding DNA: TGTGCCAGCAGTGAAGCGGGGTTACGGGAAAAACTGTTTTTT. It yields the protein CASSEAGLREKLFF.

The rearrangement links TRBV30 to TRBJ1-1, with 8 bases fitting TRBD1. This CDR3 region has 13 residues. Germline V gene data show CDR1 as GTSNPN and CDR2 as SVGIG (reference sequence). V shed 5 bases and J 6 bases; nucleotides not matched to a gene: 8. CDR3 bases: TGTGCCTGGGGCGGGGACAGGCGGCCTGAAGCTTTCTTT. Protein product: CAWGGDRRPEAFF. The whole variable domain, remainder taken from reference TRBV30 and TRBJ1-1, is SQTIHQWPATLVQPVGSPLSLECTVEGTSNPNLYWYRQAAGRGLQLLFYSVGIGQISSEVPQNLSASRPQDRQFILSSKKLLLSDSGFYLCAWGGDRRPEAFFGQGTRLTVV.